Below, 22 T cell receptor beta chains from the same sample are listed, as sequenced in a study of T cell responses to AZD1222 COVID-19 vaccine. Sequencing used immunoSEQ multiplex PCR; TCRdb keeps in-frame clones, though not all of them. The sample records some 150,000 clones, roughly 89% being singletons. The sequencing here drew on peripheral blood, taken on day 0 of AZD1222 vaccination. These receptors were obtained from an adult in good health.

The chain couples TRBV6-5 to TRBJ2-2; 8 bases line up with TRBD1. V lost 2 bases and J lost 8; bases outside the gene matches: 7. The CDR3 runs 15 residues. Per the germline V gene, CDR1 is MNHEY and CDR2 is SVGAGI. The DNA for the CDR3 is TGTGCCAGCAGTTACGCCCAGGGGGCGGGGGGGGAGCTGTTTTTT. Protein: CASSYAQGAGGELFF.

The rearrangement uses TRBV7-2 and TRBJ2-1; perhaps D is TRBD1 or TRBD2 (5 bases each). Looked up from germline, CDR1 is SGHTA and CDR2 is FQGNSA. The CDR3 covers 14 residues. V gave up 5 bases and J gave up 8 bases, with 16 bases separating them. Here the CDR3 DNA reads TGTGCCAGCAGCCTCGGGACCAAACCCTATGAGCAGTTCTTC. It translates to CASSLGTKPYEQFF.

The V gene is TRBV30, the J gene TRBJ1-1, with D uncertain. With 4 bases removed from V and 8 bases from J, the gap between germline ends came to 14 bases. CDR3 length: 12 amino acids. CDR1 is GTSNPN, CDR2 SVGIG, per germline (reference sequence). CDR3 sequence reads: CAWTPKGREAFF. The CDR3 DNA reads TGTGCCTGGACCCCGAAAGGCAGGGAAGCTTTCTTT.

This sequence joins TRBV28 and TRBJ2-7, with a tentative D call TRBD2 (6 bases). Germline V CDR1 and CDR2: MDHEN, SYDVKM. Trimming stripped 3 bases from V and 7 bases from J, with 13 bases between. The CDR3 is made up of 13 amino acids. The CDR3 nucleotides read TGTGCCAGCAGTTTGGGGGGATCAGGAGAGCAGTACTTC. It encodes CASSLGGSGEQYF.

The V call is TRBV7-2, the J call TRBJ2-2; TRBD1 agrees at 8 bases. CDR3 length: 16 amino acids. Germline V gene sequence: CDR1 SGHTA, CDR2 FQGNSA. J lost 6 bases, V lost 5 bases, and 11 bases had no gene match. This CDR3 reads CASSPRTGWNAGELFF. Here the CDR3 DNA reads TGTGCCAGCAGCCCACGGACAGGGTGGAATGCCGGGGAGCTGTTTTTT.

This clone has just a few counts. The chain couples TRBV7-9 to TRBJ2-6; no clear D gene. V was cut by 3 bases and J by 0 bases, with 9 bases left in between. The CDR3 has 16 residues. CDR1 and CDR2 from the germline V gene are SEHNR and FQNEAQ (reference sequence). CDR3 sequence: CASSFYRFSGANVLTF. The CDR3 DNA is TGTGCCAGCAGCTTTTACCGCTTCTCTGGGGCCAACGTCCTGACTTTC.

The chain couples TRBV6-5 to TRBJ1-1; TRBD1 matches at 10 bases. The V segment lost 2 bases and the J segment 5 bases; nucleotides outside the gene matches: 2. The CDR3 contains 14 residues. Germline CDR1 MNHEY, CDR2 SVGAGI. The CDR3 DNA follows: TGTGCCAGCAGTTACGGACAGGGGGTAACTGAAGCTTTCTTT. Amino acids: CASSYGQGVTEAFF.

This sequence joins TRBV28 and TRBJ1-4; unclear D gene. V dropped 5 bases and J dropped 8 bases, with 15 bases sitting between them. CDR1 and CDR2 (germline): MDHEN, SYDVKM. The CDR3 contains 14 residues. CDR3 sequence reads: CASSPPVEVEKLFF. The DNA for the CDR3 is TGTGCCAGCAGTCCGCCGGTGGAGGTGGAAAAACTGTTTTTT.

This clone was found a few times. The V call is TRBV28, the J call TRBJ1-4; 8 bases match TRBD1. The CDR3 covers 17 residues. CDR1 and CDR2 (germline): MDHEN, SYDVKM. V lost 1 base, J lost 4 bases, and 8 bases stayed unmatched. The CDR3 DNA sequence: TGTGCCAGCAGTTTATTCCAGACAGGGGTGGGTAATGAAAAACTGTTTTTT. This translates into CASSLFQTGVGNEKLFF.

This clone was seen a handful of times. The V call is TRBV6-2 or TRBV6-3, the J call TRBJ1-1; no firm D call. CDR1 is MNHEY and CDR2 is SVGEGT in the germline V gene. V lost 2 bases and J lost 4, with 11 bases in between. The CDR3 has 14 residues. CDR3 amino acids: CASSYETALTEAFF. Here the CDR3 DNA reads TGTGCCAGCAGTTACGAAACAGCCCTCACTGAAGCTTTCTTT.

The J gene is TRBJ1-1, the V gene TRBV28, with TRBD1 matching 8 bases. The germline CDR1 and CDR2 sequences are MDHEN and SYDVKM. With 6 bases clipped from V and 6 bases from J, the junction kept 12 bases outside the gene matches. The CDR3 spans 15 residues. Here the CDR3 reads CASSGPGGAFPEAFF. CDR3 coding DNA: TGTGCCAGCAGCGGACCAGGGGGCGCGTTCCCTGAAGCTTTCTTT.

The V and J genes are TRBV27 and TRBJ2-3; D might be TRBD2 (6 bases). The CDR3 contains 15 residues. The germline V gene has CDR1 MNHEY and CDR2 SMNVEV (reference sequence). Trimming removed 2 bases at V and 2 bases at J, with 11 bases between. CDR3 in amino acids: CASSLGGAVTDTQYF. The CDR3, as DNA: TGTGCCAGCAGTTTAGGCGGGGCAGTCACAGATACGCAGTATTTT.

The chain recombines TRBV6-1 with TRBJ2-3; no clear D gene. Germline V CDR1 and CDR2: MNHNS, SASEGT. CDR3 length: 17 residues. Trimming cost V 2 bases and J 0 bases, with 15 bases left between them. The CDR3 DNA reads as TGTGCCAGCAGTGAAATGGGTGGCGGATCTAGCACAGATACGCAGTATTTT. Its protein is CASSEMGGGSSTDTQYF.

This chain links TRBV10-2 with TRBJ2-7, with 8 nucleotides matching TRBD2. CDR3 size: 15 residues. Germline-derived CDR1 and CDR2 are WSHSY and SAAADI. V shed 3 bases, J shed 2 bases, and the junction held 6 bases outside the gene matches. CDR3 protein: CASSDPGTSAYEQYF. CDR3 sequence (DNA): TGCGCCAGCAGTGACCCCGGGACTAGTGCCTACGAGCAGTACTTC.

The count of this clone is one. The chain is built from TRBV5-5 and TRBJ2-5; TRBD2 matches at 7 bases. This CDR3 has 16 amino acids. Germline CDR1 reads SGHKS; CDR2 reads YYEKEE (reference sequence). With V trimmed by 0 bases and J by 1 base, 6 bases remained unmatched. As DNA, the CDR3 is TGTGCCAGCAGCTTGGCGGGCGGGGGTAGCCAAGAGACCCAGTACTTC. It is translated as CASSLAGGGSQETQYF. Using reference TRBV5-5 and TRBJ2-5 for the parts outside the CDR3, the full variable domain is DAGVTQSPTHLIKTRGQQVTLRCSPISGHKSVSWYQQVLGQGPQFIFQYYEKEERGRGNFPDRFSARQFPNYSSELNVNALLLGDSALYLCASSLAGGGSQETQYFGPGTRLLVL.

The chain employs TRBV7-2 and TRBJ1-1; no clear D. CDR3 length: 14 residues. Trimming removed 2 bases at V and 1 base at J, with 8 bases between. Germline CDR1 SGHTA, CDR2 FQGNSA. The CDR3 spells CASSLSVGNTEAFF. The DNA of the CDR3 is TGTGCCAGCAGCTTATCAGTCGGGAACACTGAAGCTTTCTTT.

J is TRBJ2-3 and V is TRBV2; D possibly uses TRBD1 or TRBD2 (6 bases each). Germline loops: CDR1 SNHLY, CDR2 FYNNEI. The V end lost 1 base, the J end lost 1 base, and 15 bases lay between the germline ends. This CDR3 has 17 residues. The CDR3 DNA sequence: TGTGCCAGCAGTGAAGGGGGGGCAGGGATTGGCACAGATACGCAGTATTTT. Amino acid sequence: CASSEGGAGIGTDTQYF.

The chain combines TRBV11-1 with TRBJ2-5; 7 bases align to TRBD1. The CDR3 is 15 residues long. The germline V gene encodes CDR1 SGHAT and CDR2 FQDESV (reference sequence). J was trimmed by 1 base and V by 5 bases; bases with no gene match: 7. The CDR3 DNA reads as TGTGCCAGCAGCGAGATTGGGACAGTCCAAGAGACCCAGTACTTC. Its protein is CASSEIGTVQETQYF.

V and J are TRBV11-2 and TRBJ1-5; perhaps TRBD1 as D (6 bases). V lost 5 bases and J 1 base, leaving 12 bases between the germline ends. CDR3 length: 15 amino acids. Germline V CDR1 and CDR2: SGHAT, FQNNGV. CDR3 residues: CASSAKGQSNQPQHF. The CDR3 region has the DNA TGTGCCAGCAGCGCTAAAGGACAGAGCAATCAGCCCCAGCATTTT.

This chain connects TRBV2 to TRBJ2-2; possibly TRBD2 for D (5 bases). Germline CDR1 reads SNHLY; CDR2 reads FYNNEI. The ends were cut back, 6 bases at V and 0 bases at J, with 14 bases in the middle. CDR3 length: 16 amino acids. CDR3 bases: TGTGCCAGCAGAAACGGGAATTCCGCGAACACCGGGGAGCTGTTTTTT. Translated, it gives CASRNGNSANTGELFF.

The chain combines TRBV7-2 with TRBJ1-4; a weak D match, TRBD1 (5 bases). The CDR3 runs 15 residues. Germline V lookup: CDR1 SGHTA, CDR2 FQGNSA. V shed 2 bases and J shed 3 bases, with 10 bases lying between them. DNA of the CDR3: TGTGCCAGCAGCTTAATTAGGGGTGCTAATGAAAAACTGTTTTTT. Amino acids: CASSLIRGANEKLFF.

The V call is TRBV6-5, the J call TRBJ1-1, with 7 positions matching TRBD1. Germline values: CDR1 MNHEY, CDR2 SVGAGI. This CDR3 spans 15 amino acids. Trimming took 7 bases from V and 1 from J; bases not matched to a gene: 9. Written as DNA, the CDR3 is TGTGCCAGCACTCACAGGGGAGTCTCGAACACTGAAGCTTTCTTT. It specifies CASTHRGVSNTEAFF.